This T cell receptor (beta chain) was found in a study of tumor-infiltrating lymphocytes in glioblastoma multiforme. The germline gives CDR1 SGHAT, CDR2 FQDESV (reference sequence). V was pared by 5 bases and J by 7 bases, with 15 bases of the junction left unmatched. The CDR3 covers 17 residues. Three nested ARM-PCR rounds with V-beta and C-beta primers built TCRB libraries. TCRdb processed the multiplex PCR reads anew with MiXCR; each CDR3 protein has one entry. Of about 11,000 distinct CDR3 sequences in the sample, roughly 71% were seen once. This chain joins TRBV11-1 and TRBJ2-1; TRBD2 matches 9 bases. Sequencing was performed on brain tumor tissue. The receptor was derived from a male donor with glioblastoma. The CDR3 loop reads CASSQLVPSGRSNEQFF. The CDR3 DNA reads TGTGCCAGCAGCCAATTAGTACCCAGCGGGAGGTCTAATGAGCAGTTCTTC.